The clone carrying this TCR beta chain has only a few counts. Regarding treatment: skin biopsy from PPD injection site in Mantoux-positive individual. Cells were not sorted; total RNA input targeted roughly 1 to 1,100 ng. The data derive from a study of naive and memory T cell subsets. The ends were cut back, 3 bases at V and 0 bases at J, with 9 bases in the middle. Per germline, CDR1 MGHRA and CDR2 YSYEKL. This CDR3 region has 15 residues. Reverse transcription of blood and skin TCR RNA was primed at alpha and beta constant regions. In TCRdb, the UMI-ligation and nested PCR reads were re-called with MiXCR into one record per CDR3 protein. The table lists roughly 18,000 distinct CDR3 sequences, roughly 9.8% of them singletons.

The material sequenced was skin, taken from a tuberculin skin test site. V usage is TRBV4-1 and J usage is TRBJ1-5; D not certain. This TCR was sampled from an adult in good health. Written as DNA, the CDR3 is TGCGCCAGCAGCCATAAGTCTTCTAGCAATCAGCCCCAGCATTTT. It yields the protein CASSHKSSSNQPQHF.